The T cell receptor beta chain described here comes from a study of cytomegalovirus exposure and HLA in healthy donors. Clones were sequenced by immunoSEQ multiplex PCR, and TCRdb holds only the in-frame ones, with some missing. The data hold more than 85,000 clones, with 85% to 90% observed a single time. Germline V gene sequence: CDR1 SGHDT, CDR2 YYEEEE. V was trimmed by 0 bases and J by 6 bases, leaving 10 bases between them. The CDR3 is 13 amino acids. The clonotype was recovered from a woman aged 25 to 39 in good health and CMV-seropositive. The chain employs TRBV5-6 and TRBJ2-7, with D unclear. Sequenced sample: PBMCs. CDR3 sequence: CASSLVGPTEQYF. As DNA, the CDR3 is TGTGCCAGCAGCTTGGTTGGTCCTACCGAGCAGTACTTC.